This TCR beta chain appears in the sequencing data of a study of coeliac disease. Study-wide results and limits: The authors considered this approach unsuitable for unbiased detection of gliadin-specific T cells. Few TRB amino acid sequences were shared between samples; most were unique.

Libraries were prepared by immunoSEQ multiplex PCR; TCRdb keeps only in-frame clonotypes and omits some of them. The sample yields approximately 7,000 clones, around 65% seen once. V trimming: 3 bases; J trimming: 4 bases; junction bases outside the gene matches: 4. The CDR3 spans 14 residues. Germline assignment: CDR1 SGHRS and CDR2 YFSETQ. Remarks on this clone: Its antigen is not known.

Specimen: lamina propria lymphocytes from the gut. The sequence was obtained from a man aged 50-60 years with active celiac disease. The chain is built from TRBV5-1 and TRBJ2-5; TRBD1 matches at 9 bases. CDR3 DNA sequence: TGCGCCAGCAGCTCCTTGACAGGGGGAGAGACCCAGTACTTC. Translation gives CASSSLTGGETQYF. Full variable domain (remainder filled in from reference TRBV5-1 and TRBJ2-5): KAGVTQTPRYLIKTRGQQVTLSCSPISGHRSVSWYQQTPGQGLQFLFEYFSETQRNKGNFPGRFSGRQFSNSRSEMNVSTLELGDSALYLCASSSLTGGETQYFGPGTRLLVL.